The source of this T cell receptor (beta chain) is a study of blood T cell repertoires in COVID-19. Study details: Whether acute or convalescent, the COVID-19 samples came from the United States, Italy and Spain. Sample material is recorded as cDNA or gDNA derived from T cells, B-cell-depleted T cells, or PBMCs.

This clone has a handful of counts. The trim removed 5 bases at V and 1 base at J, leaving 4 bases unmatched. Germline V gene sequence: CDR1 LNHDA, CDR2 SQIVND (reference sequence). The length of the CDR3 is 15 residues. Authors' analysis steps: Counts of nucleated cells, estimated from reference gene primer amplification, were obtained. Clones were sequenced by immunoSEQ multiplex PCR, and TCRdb holds only the in-frame ones, with some missing. D and trimming come from the DNA, and the V and J calls and clone size come from that table. The data show approximately 110,000 clones, about 83% seen once. The sequencing input was peripheral blood. The clonotype was recovered from a human donor in a cohort sampled during active COVID-19. J is TRBJ2-2 and V is TRBV19; the match to TRBD1 covers 7 bases. In DNA, the CDR3 is TGTGCCAGTAGTGAGGGACAGTTGAACACCGGGGAGCTGTTTTTT. Translation gives CASSEGQLNTGELFF.